This T cell receptor (beta chain) is drawn from a study of response to subunit inactivated influenza vaccine listed by TCRdb under 2018. At the level of the whole study: Deep quantitative T cell receptor repertoire profiling was used in the study to track responses to a trivalent subunit inactivated influenza vaccine.

Study-wide conclusions, independent of this receptor: The authors proposed that each seasonal influenza vaccination may bring in only a limited number of new T cells.

Relative to germline, V is 7 bases shorter and J is 0 bases shorter, with 16 bases between their ends. Reading from cysteine to phenylalanine, the CDR3 counts 16 amino acids. The sequence is cut down to CDR3 DNA, 48 bases in frame from base 1. CDR1 and CDR2 are read off the germline V gene as MNHNS and SASEGT. To prepare the library, RT-PCR was applied. Instrument on record: Illumina HiSeq 2500. The public reads were reanalyzed by TCRdb: fastp trimming at Q25, MiXCR alignment, in-frame beta chains only. Identical CDR3 protein sequences are pooled into one entry, listed with their most common genes and DNA. The sample table records about 500,000 distinct CDR3 sequences; 7.2% of these occur just once. The top ten hold about 12% of the sample. With respect to this clonotype: What this receptor recognizes is not known. Base qualities were left out, and no much larger clone turns up one base away.

The input for sequencing was PBMCs from blood, taken 23 to 25 months after vaccination. The chain employs TRBV6-1 and TRBJ2-4; the D call is tentative, TRBD1 or TRBD2, as each matches 5 bases. The receptor's source is a man between 45 and 75 years old who received an inactivated influenza vaccine. Donor details come from another sample of the same person, matched by shared clones. The DNA is as follows: TGTGCCAGCACCCCCGGGGCCGGTTTAGCCAAAAACATTCAGTACTTC. Its protein is CASTPGAGLAKNIQYF.